A selection of T cell receptor beta chains follows, all from one sample in a study of STAT5B mutations in CD4+ large granular lymphocyte leukemia. The repertoire was sequenced with immunoSEQ multiplex PCR; TCRdb's copy has only in-frame clones and lacks some. The table lists around 30,000 clones, 70% to 75% of them singletons. Sequenced input: CD4+ T cells from blood buffy coats. These receptors all come from a human donor in good health. CDR3s include the opening cysteine and the closing phenylalanine or tryptophan. The D gene is left open where the match is weak. Clone size, where shown, is once, few, many, or a class for clones that have expanded.

cdr3_nt: TGTGCCAGCAGCTCGGGACAGTCTAATTCACCCCTCCACTTT; cdr3_aa: CASSSGQSNSPLHF; j_call: TRBJ1-6; v_call: TRBV7-9; clone_size: -; d_call: TRBD1
cdr3_nt: TGTGCCAGCAGCTTTGGTTTACGGCATGACTCTGGAAACACCATATATTTT; cdr3_aa: CASSFGLRHDSGNTIYF; j_call: TRBJ1-3; v_call: TRBV11-2; clone_size: -; d_call: -
cdr3_nt: TGTGCCAGCAGCTTAGCAGGGCAGTGGAACACTGAAGCTTTCTTT; cdr3_aa: CASSLAGQWNTEAFF; j_call: TRBJ1-1; v_call: TRBV7-9; clone_size: few; d_call: -
cdr3_nt: TGTGCCAGTAGTATAACAGCCCGGAAACCTTCCTATGGCTACACCTTC; cdr3_aa: CASSITARKPSYGYTF; j_call: TRBJ1-2; v_call: TRBV19; clone_size: once; d_call: -
cdr3_nt: TGTGCCAGCAGCGTAAACTTGATGCCCCCTGCGGAGACCCAGTACTTC; cdr3_aa: CASSVNLMPPAETQYF; j_call: TRBJ2-5; v_call: TRBV9; clone_size: -; d_call: -
cdr3_nt: TGCGCCAGCAGCTCGGACGGCCACGACGAGCAGTACTTC; cdr3_aa: CASSSDGHDEQYF; j_call: TRBJ2-7; v_call: TRBV5-1; clone_size: -; d_call: -
cdr3_nt: TGTGCCAGCAGCTTACAGTTCGGGTTCAAGAACACTGAAGCTTTCTTT; cdr3_aa: CASSLQFGFKNTEAFF; j_call: TRBJ1-1; v_call: TRBV11-2; clone_size: few; d_call: -
cdr3_nt: TGTGCTAGCAGCCCGGACAGGGTAGGCAATGAGCAGTTCTTC; cdr3_aa: CASSPDRVGNEQFF; j_call: TRBJ2-1; v_call: TRBV7-7; clone_size: -; d_call: TRBD1
cdr3_nt: TGTGCCAGCAGCTTTTCGGGAGCCTCCTACAATGAGCAGTTCTTC; cdr3_aa: CASSFSGASYNEQFF; j_call: TRBJ2-1; v_call: TRBV5-4; clone_size: -; d_call: -
cdr3_nt: TGTGCCAGCAGCCCTAGCCTAGCGGCGCTCTCCTACGAGCAGTACTTC; cdr3_aa: CASSPSLAALSYEQYF; j_call: TRBJ2-7; v_call: TRBV5-4; clone_size: -; d_call: TRBD2
cdr3_nt: TGTGCCAGCAGCTTAGAGCGGGGGGGGACAGTCCAAGAGACCCAGTACTTC; cdr3_aa: CASSLERGGTVQETQYF; j_call: TRBJ2-5; v_call: TRBV7-2; clone_size: -; d_call: TRBD2
cdr3_nt: TGTGCCAGCAGTTTCGGCTCCGCCCAGTACTTC; cdr3_aa: CASSFGSAQYF; j_call: TRBJ2-5; v_call: TRBV27; clone_size: few; d_call: -
cdr3_nt: TGCGCCAGCAGCCAGCCCGGGACAGGGTCTCAAGGAACCCAGTACTTC; cdr3_aa: CASSQPGTGSQGTQYF; j_call: TRBJ2-5; v_call: TRBV4-1; clone_size: -; d_call: TRBD1
cdr3_nt: TGTGCCAGCAGCTTAATTGCGAACACTGAAGCTTTCTTT; cdr3_aa: CASSLIANTEAFF; j_call: TRBJ1-1; v_call: TRBV7-9; clone_size: few; d_call: -
cdr3_nt: TGTGCCAGCATTTCAGGGGACAGGGGCGGGTCACCCCTCCACTTT; cdr3_aa: CASISGDRGGSPLHF; j_call: TRBJ1-6; v_call: TRBV2; clone_size: few; d_call: TRBD1
cdr3_nt: TGTGCCAGCAGTTACGGGCCAGGGATGTATGGCTACACCTTC; cdr3_aa: CASSYGPGMYGYTF; j_call: TRBJ1-2; v_call: TRBV6-5; clone_size: few; d_call: -
cdr3_nt: TGTGCCAGCAGCTTCGGGACAGGTTTGGAGACCCAGTACTTC; cdr3_aa: CASSFGTGLETQYF; j_call: TRBJ2-5; v_call: TRBV7-3; clone_size: once; d_call: TRBD1
cdr3_nt: TGTGCCAGCAGTGCACAGGGTAACTATGGCTACACCTTC; cdr3_aa: CASSAQGNYGYTF; j_call: TRBJ1-2; v_call: TRBV25-1; clone_size: -; d_call: -
cdr3_nt: TGTGCCAGCCTCCCCGCGACAAGGAGCACAGATACGCAGTATTTT; cdr3_aa: CASLPATRSTDTQYF; j_call: TRBJ2-3; v_call: TRBV2; clone_size: -; d_call: -
cdr3_nt: TGTGCCAGCAGCCGAGAGGTTAGCGGGAGGCTTTACAATGAGCAGTTCTTC; cdr3_aa: CASSREVSGRLYNEQFF; j_call: TRBJ2-1; v_call: TRBV7-2; clone_size: -; d_call: TRBD2
cdr3_nt: TGTGCCTGGAATTCTTGGGGGGTTCTGTACGAGCAGTACTTC; cdr3_aa: CAWNSWGVLYEQYF; j_call: TRBJ2-7; v_call: TRBV30; clone_size: -; d_call: -
cdr3_nt: TGTGCCAGCAGCTTCTCCCTCGACAGGGCCCACGAGCAGTACTTC; cdr3_aa: CASSFSLDRAHEQYF; j_call: TRBJ2-7; v_call: TRBV7-9; clone_size: -; d_call: TRBD1
cdr3_nt: TGCGCCAGCAGCTTGGCTGGGGTAGGCACCGGGGAGCTGTTTTTT; cdr3_aa: CASSLAGVGTGELFF; j_call: TRBJ2-2; v_call: TRBV5-1; clone_size: -; d_call: -
cdr3_nt: TGTGCCAGCAAAATGGCGACAGGGGGCAACTATGGCTACACCTTC; cdr3_aa: CASKMATGGNYGYTF; j_call: TRBJ1-2; v_call: TRBV6-6; clone_size: -; d_call: TRBD1
cdr3_nt: TGTGCCAGCAGCGTAGCGTCCTCTGGAAACACCATATATTTT; cdr3_aa: CASSVASSGNTIYF; j_call: TRBJ1-3; v_call: TRBV9; clone_size: once; d_call: -
cdr3_nt: TGTGCCAGCTCCCCCAGGACAGCCCGGTTCGGGGATACGCAGTATTTT; cdr3_aa: CASSPRTARFGDTQYF; j_call: TRBJ2-3; v_call: TRBV18; clone_size: -; d_call: -
cdr3_nt: TGTGCCAGCTCACTCAGACAAGCGGGAAACACCGGGGAGCTGTTTTTT; cdr3_aa: CASSLRQAGNTGELFF; j_call: TRBJ2-2; v_call: TRBV18; clone_size: -; d_call: TRBD2
cdr3_nt: TGCGCCAGCAGTCTGGGACAGACAAACAATTCACCCCTCCACTTT; cdr3_aa: CASSLGQTNNSPLHF; j_call: TRBJ1-6; v_call: TRBV10-2; clone_size: -; d_call: TRBD1
cdr3_nt: TGTGCCAGTAGTAGAAGGGTGGCAGACAATCAGCCCCAGCATTTT; cdr3_aa: CASSRRVADNQPQHF; j_call: TRBJ1-5; v_call: TRBV19; clone_size: few; d_call: -
cdr3_nt: TGTGCCAGCAGCGGGGGTGTGGGAGAGACCCAGTACTTC; cdr3_aa: CASSGGVGETQYF; j_call: TRBJ2-5; v_call: TRBV7-3; clone_size: -; d_call: -
cdr3_nt: TGTGCCAGCAGCCCGAGGGGGCGGGAGGGCCTCCCAGATACGCAGTATTTT; cdr3_aa: CASSPRGREGLPDTQYF; j_call: TRBJ2-3; v_call: TRBV7-9; clone_size: -; d_call: TRBD2
cdr3_nt: TGTGCCAGCAGCCCCGGAGGGGTAGATACGCAGTATTTT; cdr3_aa: CASSPGGVDTQYF; j_call: TRBJ2-3; v_call: TRBV7-3; clone_size: -; d_call: -
cdr3_nt: TGTGCCAGCACTCCCCGGCCTGGACAGAACACCGGGGAGCTGTTTTTT; cdr3_aa: CASTPRPGQNTGELFF; j_call: TRBJ2-2; v_call: TRBV27; clone_size: -; d_call: -
cdr3_nt: TGTGCCAGCAGTTATCAGGGAGAGGAGACTGGAAACACCATATATTTT; cdr3_aa: CASSYQGEETGNTIYF; j_call: TRBJ1-3; v_call: TRBV6-6; clone_size: -; d_call: -
cdr3_nt: TGTGCCAGCAGTTTGGACAGGGCCGAGCAGTACTTC; cdr3_aa: CASSLDRAEQYF; j_call: TRBJ2-7; v_call: TRBV6-5; clone_size: once; d_call: TRBD1